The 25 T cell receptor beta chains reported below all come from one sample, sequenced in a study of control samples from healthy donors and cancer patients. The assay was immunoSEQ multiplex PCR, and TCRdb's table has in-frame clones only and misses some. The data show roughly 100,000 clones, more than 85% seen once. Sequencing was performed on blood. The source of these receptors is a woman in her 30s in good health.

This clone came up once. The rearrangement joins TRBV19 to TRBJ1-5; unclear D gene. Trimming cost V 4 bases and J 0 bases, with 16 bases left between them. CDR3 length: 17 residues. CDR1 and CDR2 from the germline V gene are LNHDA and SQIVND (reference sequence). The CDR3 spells CASSTPARRNSNQPQHF. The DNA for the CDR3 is TGTGCCAGTAGTACCCCGGCACGGAGAAATAGCAATCAGCCCCAGCATTTT.

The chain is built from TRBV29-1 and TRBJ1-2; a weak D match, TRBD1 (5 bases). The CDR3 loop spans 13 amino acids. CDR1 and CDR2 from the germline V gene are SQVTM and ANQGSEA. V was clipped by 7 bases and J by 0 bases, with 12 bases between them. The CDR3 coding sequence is TGCAGCGCCGTGACAGCACCTAACTATGGCTACACCTTC. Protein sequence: CSAVTAPNYGYTF.

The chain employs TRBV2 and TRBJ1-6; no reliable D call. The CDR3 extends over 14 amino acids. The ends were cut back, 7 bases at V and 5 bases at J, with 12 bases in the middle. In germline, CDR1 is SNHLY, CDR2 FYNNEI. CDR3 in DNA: TGTGCCAGCAATCTTGCCTTCCATAATTCACCCCTCCACTTT. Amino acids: CASNLAFHNSPLHF.

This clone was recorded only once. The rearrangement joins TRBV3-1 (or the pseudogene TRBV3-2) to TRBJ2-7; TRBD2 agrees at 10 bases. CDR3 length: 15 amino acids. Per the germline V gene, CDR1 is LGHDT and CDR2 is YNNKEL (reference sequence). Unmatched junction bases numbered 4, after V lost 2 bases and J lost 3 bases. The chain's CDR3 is CASSQRTSGYYEQYF. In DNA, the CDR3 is TGTGCCAGCAGCCAACGGACTAGCGGCTACTACGAGCAGTACTTC.

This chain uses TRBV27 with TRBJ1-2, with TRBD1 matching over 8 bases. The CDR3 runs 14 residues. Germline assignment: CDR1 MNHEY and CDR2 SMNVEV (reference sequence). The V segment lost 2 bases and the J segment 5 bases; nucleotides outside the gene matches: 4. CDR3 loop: CASSLGTGYYGYTF. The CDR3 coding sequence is TGTGCCAGCAGTTTAGGGACAGGTTATTATGGCTACACCTTC.

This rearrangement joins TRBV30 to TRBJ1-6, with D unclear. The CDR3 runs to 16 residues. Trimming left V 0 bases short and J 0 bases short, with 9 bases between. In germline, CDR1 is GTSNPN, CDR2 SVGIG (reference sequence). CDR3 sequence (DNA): TGTGCCTGGAGTGTATCCGGCAGCTCCTATAATTCACCCCTCCACTTT. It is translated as CAWSVSGSSYNSPLHF.

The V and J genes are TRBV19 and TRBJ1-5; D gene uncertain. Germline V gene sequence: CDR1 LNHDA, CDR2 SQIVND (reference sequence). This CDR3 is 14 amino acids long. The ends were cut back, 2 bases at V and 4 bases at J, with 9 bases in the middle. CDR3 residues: CASSITIWNQPQHF. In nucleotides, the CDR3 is TGTGCCAGTAGTATAACAATTTGGAATCAGCCCCAGCATTTT. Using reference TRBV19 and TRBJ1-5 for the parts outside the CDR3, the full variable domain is DGGITQSPKYLFRKEGQNVTLSCEQNLNHDAMYWYRQDPGQGLRLIYYSQIVNDFQKGDIAEGYSVSREKKESFPLTVTSAQKNPTAFYLCASSITIWNQPQHFGDGTRLSIL.

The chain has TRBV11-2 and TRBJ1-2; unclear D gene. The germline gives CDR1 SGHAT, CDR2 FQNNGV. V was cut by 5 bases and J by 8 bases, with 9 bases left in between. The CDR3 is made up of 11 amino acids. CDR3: CASSPSLGYTF. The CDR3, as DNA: TGTGCCAGCAGCCCAAGCCTAGGCTACACCTTC.

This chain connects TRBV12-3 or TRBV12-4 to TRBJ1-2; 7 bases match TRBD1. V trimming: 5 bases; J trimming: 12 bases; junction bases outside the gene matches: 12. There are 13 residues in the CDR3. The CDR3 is CASSDRETMAHTF. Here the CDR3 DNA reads TGTGCCAGCAGTGACAGGGAGACTATGGCCCACACCTTC.

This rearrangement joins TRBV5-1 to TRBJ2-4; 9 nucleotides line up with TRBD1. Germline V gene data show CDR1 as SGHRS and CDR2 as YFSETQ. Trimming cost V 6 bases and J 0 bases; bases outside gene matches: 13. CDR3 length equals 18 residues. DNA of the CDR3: TGCGCCAGCACCGTTGGACAGGGGACGTCACTAGCCAAAAACATTCAGTACTTC. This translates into CASTVGQGTSLAKNIQYF.

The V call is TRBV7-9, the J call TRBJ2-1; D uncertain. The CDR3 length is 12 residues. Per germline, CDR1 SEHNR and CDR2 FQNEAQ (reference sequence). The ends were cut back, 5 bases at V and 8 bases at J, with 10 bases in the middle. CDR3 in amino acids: CASSPITYEQFF. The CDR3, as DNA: TGTGCCAGCAGCCCCATTACCTATGAGCAGTTCTTC.

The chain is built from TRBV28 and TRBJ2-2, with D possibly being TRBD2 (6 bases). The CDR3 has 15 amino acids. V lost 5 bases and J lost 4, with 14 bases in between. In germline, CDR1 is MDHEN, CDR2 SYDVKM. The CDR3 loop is CASSHHGSGTGELFF. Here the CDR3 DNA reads TGTGCCAGCAGTCATCACGGTAGCGGCACCGGGGAGCTGTTTTTT.

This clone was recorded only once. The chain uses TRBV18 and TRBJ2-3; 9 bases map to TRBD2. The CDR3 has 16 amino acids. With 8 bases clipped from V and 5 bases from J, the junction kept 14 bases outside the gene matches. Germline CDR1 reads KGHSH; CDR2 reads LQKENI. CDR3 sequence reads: CASALGAGGPQDTQYF. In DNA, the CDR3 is TGTGCCAGCGCCTTGGGCGCGGGAGGGCCCCAAGATACGCAGTATTTT.

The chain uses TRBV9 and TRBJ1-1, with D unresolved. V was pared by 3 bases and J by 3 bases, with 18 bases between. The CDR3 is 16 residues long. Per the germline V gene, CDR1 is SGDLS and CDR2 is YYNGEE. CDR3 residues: CASSGTPGGGDTEAFF. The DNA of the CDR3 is TGTGCCAGCAGCGGGACCCCAGGAGGTGGGGACACTGAAGCTTTCTTT.

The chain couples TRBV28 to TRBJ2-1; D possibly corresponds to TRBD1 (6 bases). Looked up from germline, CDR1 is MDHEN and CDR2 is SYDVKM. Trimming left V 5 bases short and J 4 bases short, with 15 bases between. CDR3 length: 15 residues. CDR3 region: CASSKYRDTYNEQFF. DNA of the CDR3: TGTGCCAGCAGTAAATACCGGGACACGTACAATGAGCAGTTCTTC.

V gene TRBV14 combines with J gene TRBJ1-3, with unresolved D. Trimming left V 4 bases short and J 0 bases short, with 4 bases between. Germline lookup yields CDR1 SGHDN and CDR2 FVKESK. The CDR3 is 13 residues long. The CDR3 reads CASSLNSGNTIYF. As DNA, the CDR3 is TGTGCCAGCAGCCTAAACTCTGGAAACACCATATATTTT. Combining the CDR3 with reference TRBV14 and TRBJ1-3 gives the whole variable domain EAGVTQFPSHSVIEKGQTVTLRCDPISGHDNLYWYRRVMGKEIKFLLHFVKESKQDESGMPNNRFLAERTGGTYSTLKVQPAELEDSGVYFCASSLNSGNTIYFGEGSWLTVV.

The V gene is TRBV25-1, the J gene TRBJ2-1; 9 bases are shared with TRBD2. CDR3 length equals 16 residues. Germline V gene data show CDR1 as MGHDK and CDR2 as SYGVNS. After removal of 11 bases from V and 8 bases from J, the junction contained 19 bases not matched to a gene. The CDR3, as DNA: TGTGCCGCCCGGGGCCTTCCGGGACTAGCAGGGGATGAGCAGTTCTTC. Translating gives CAARGLPGLAGDEQFF.

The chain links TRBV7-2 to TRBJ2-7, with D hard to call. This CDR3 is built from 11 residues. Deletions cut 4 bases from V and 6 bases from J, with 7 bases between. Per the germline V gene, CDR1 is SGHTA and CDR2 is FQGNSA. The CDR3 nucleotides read TGTGCCAGCAGCTCGTGGGGCGAGCAGTACTTC. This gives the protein CASSSWGEQYF.

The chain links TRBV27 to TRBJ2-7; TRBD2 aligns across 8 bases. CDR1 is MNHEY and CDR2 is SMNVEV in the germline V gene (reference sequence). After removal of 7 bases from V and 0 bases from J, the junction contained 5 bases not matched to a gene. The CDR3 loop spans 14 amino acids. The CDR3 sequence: CASTKRGSSYEQYF. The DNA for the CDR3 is TGTGCCAGCACGAAGCGGGGGAGCTCCTACGAGCAGTACTTC.

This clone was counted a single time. CDR3 amino acids: CAWSVLATSRTGELFF. The CDR3 nucleotides are TGTGCCTGGAGTGTACTAGCGACTAGCAGGACCGGGGAGCTGTTTTTT. The chain uses TRBV30 and TRBJ2-2; TRBD2 aligns across 7 bases. After removal of 0 bases from V and 5 bases from J, the junction contained 9 bases not matched to a gene. From germline, CDR1 is GTSNPN and CDR2 SVGIG (reference sequence). The CDR3 is 16 amino acids.

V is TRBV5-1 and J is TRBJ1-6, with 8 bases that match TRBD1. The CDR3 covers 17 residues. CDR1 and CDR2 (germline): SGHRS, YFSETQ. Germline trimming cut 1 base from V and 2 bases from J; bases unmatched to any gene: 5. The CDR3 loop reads CASSLWRTGTYNSPLHF. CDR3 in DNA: TGCGCCAGCAGCTTGTGGAGGACAGGGACCTATAATTCACCCCTCCACTTT.

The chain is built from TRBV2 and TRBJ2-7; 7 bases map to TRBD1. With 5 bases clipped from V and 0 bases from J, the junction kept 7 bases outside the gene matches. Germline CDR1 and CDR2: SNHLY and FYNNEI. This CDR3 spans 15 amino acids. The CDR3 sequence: CASSNRDRFSYEQYF. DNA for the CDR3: TGTGCCAGCAGTAATAGGGACAGATTCTCCTACGAGCAGTACTTC.

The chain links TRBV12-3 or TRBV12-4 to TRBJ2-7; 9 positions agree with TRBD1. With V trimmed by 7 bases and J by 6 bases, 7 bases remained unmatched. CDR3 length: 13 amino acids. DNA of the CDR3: TGTGCCAGCAACCCGGGACAGGGTGGCGAGCAGTACTTC. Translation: CASNPGQGGEQYF.

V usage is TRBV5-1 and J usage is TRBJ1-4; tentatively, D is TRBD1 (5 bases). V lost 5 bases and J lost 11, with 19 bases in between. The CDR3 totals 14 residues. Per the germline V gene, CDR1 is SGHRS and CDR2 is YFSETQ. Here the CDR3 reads CASRRAGTKEKLFF. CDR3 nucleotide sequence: TGCGCCAGCAGACGAGCAGGGACCAAAGAGAAACTGTTTTTT.

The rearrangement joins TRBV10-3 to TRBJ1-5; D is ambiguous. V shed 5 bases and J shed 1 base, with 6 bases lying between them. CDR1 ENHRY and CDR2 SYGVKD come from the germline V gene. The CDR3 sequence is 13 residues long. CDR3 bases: TGTGCCATCAGTACCGACAGCAATCAGCCCCAGCATTTT. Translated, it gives CAISTDSNQPQHF.